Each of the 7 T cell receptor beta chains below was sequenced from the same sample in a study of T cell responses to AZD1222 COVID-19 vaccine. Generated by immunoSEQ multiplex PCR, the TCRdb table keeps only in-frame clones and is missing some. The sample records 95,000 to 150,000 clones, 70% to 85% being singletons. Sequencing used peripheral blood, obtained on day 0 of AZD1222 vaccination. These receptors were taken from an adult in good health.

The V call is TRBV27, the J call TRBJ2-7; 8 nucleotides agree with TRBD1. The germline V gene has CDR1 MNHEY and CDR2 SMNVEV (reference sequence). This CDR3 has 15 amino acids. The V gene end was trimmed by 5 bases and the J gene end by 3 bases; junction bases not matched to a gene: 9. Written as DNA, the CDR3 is TGTGCCAGCAGTCCCGGACAGGGTAAGGGCTACGAGCAGTACTTC. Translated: CASSPGQGKGYEQYF.

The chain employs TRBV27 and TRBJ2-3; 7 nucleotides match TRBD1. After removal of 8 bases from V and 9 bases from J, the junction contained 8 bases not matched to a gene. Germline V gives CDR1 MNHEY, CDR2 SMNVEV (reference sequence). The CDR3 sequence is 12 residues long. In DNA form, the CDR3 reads TGTGCCAGCTCTCTGGACAGGAGAACGCAGTATTTT. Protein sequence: CASSLDRRTQYF.

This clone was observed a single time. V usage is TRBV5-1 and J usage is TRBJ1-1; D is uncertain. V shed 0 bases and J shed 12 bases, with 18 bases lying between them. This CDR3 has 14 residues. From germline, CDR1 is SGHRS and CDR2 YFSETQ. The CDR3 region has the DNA TGCGCCAGCAGCTTGGCTCCCTCGGCCCCCTCGTCTTTCTTT. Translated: CASSLAPSAPSSFF. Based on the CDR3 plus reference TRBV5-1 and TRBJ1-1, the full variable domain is KAGVTQTPRYLIKTRGQQVTLSCSPISGHRSVSWYQQTPGQGLQFLFEYFSETQRNKGNFPGRFSGRQFSNSRSEMNVSTLELGDSALYLCASSLAPSAPSSFFGQGTRLTVV.

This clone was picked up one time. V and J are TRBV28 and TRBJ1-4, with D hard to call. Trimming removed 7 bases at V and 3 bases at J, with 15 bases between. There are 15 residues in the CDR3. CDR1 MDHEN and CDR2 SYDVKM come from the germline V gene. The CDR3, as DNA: TGTGCCAGCACCCCCCCCCGGATTGCTAATGAAAAACTGTTTTTT. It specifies CASTPPRIANEKLFF.

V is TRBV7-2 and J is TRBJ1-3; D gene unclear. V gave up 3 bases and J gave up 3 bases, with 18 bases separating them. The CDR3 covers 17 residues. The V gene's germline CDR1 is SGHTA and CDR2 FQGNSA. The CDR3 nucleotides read TGTGCCAGCAGCTTGGATAGGCCGAGTTTTAGTGGAAACACCATATATTTT. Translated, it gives CASSLDRPSFSGNTIYF.

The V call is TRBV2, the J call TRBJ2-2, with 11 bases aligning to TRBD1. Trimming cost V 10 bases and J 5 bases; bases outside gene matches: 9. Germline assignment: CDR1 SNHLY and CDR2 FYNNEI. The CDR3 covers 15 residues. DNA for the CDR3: TGTGCCACTACATTCGGGACAGGGGGAACCGGGGAGCTGTTTTTT. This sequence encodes CATTFGTGGTGELFF.

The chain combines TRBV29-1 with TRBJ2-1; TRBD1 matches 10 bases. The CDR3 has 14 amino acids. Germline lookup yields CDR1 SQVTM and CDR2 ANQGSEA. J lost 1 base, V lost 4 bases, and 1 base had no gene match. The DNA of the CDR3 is TGCAGCGTTGTGGGACAGGGGTCCTACAATGAGCAGTTCTTC. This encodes CSVVGQGSYNEQFF.